These T cell receptor beta chains were read from a single sample in a study of cytomegalovirus exposure and HLA in healthy donors. This table comes from immunoSEQ multiplex PCR, and its TCRdb copy is limited to in-frame clones, with some not included. The sample lists 100,000 or so clones, around 85% seen once, with roughly 2.2% in the top ten. The source material was PBMCs. Every receptor here comes from a man younger than 35 in good health and CMV-seronegative. The CDR3 runs from the conserved cysteine through the conserved F or W. D genes are given only for firm matches. Size tells how often a clone was seen (once, few, many) or the class of an expanded clone, and some rows leave it out.

J	D	size	V	CDR3	DNA
TRBJ1-1	NA	NA	TRBV25-1	CASSDSRDRGRAFF	TGTGCCAGCAGTGACTCCCGGGACCGAGGGAGGGCTTTCTTT
TRBJ2-7	NA	NA	TRBV28	CASSPRQGLSYEQYF	TGTGCCAGCAGCCCCAGACAGGGACTCTCCTACGAGCAGTACTTC
TRBJ2-3	TRBD2	NA	TRBV7-3	CASSPLAGISTDTQYF	TGTGCCAGCAGCCCCCTAGCGGGGATTAGCACAGATACGCAGTATTTT
TRBJ1-4	NA	NA	TRBV30	CAWSVEERGKLFF	TGTGCCTGGAGTGTGGAGGAACGCGGAAAACTGTTTTTT
TRBJ2-1	TRBD2	NA	TRBV10-2	CAIASGALNEQFF	TGCGCCATTGCTAGCGGAGCGTTGAATGAGCAGTTCTTC
TRBJ2-3	NA	NA	TRBV10-3	CAISDGGGRDTQYF	TGTGCCATCAGTGATGGAGGGGGCAGAGATACGCAGTATTTT
TRBJ2-3	TRBD2	NA	TRBV7-9	CASLAGGRADTQYF	TGTGCCAGTCTAGCGGGAGGGCGCGCAGATACGCAGTATTTT
TRBJ1-1	NA	NA	TRBV15	CATRGDTEAFF	TGTGCCACCCGGGGGGACACTGAAGCTTTCTTT
TRBJ1-1	TRBD1	NA	TRBV5-1	CASSLDGQGVSEAFF	TGCGCCAGCAGCTTGGACGGACAGGGGGTGTCTGAAGCTTTCTTT
TRBJ2-5	NA	once	TRBV10-3	CAISDPGLFGETQYF	TGTGCCATCAGTGACCCCGGACTATTCGGGGAGACCCAGTACTTC
TRBJ2-1	TRBD2	NA	TRBV29-1	CSVREGQGNEQFF	TGCAGCGTCCGGGAGGGCCAAGGCAATGAGCAGTTCTTC